Described below is a single T cell receptor beta chain sequence and its context. Its antigen is not known. Amplification of TCR beta used genomic DNA extracted from peripheral blood. The data were obtained in a study of T cell repertoires in aging, cancer and after chemotherapy. General study points: Across the chemotherapy interval, each cancer cohort showed higher median generation probability, suggesting thymic rebound.

The CDR3 has 15 amino acids. CDR1 is SGHKS, CDR2 YYEKEE, per germline (reference sequence). With 0 bases clipped from V and 5 bases from J, the junction kept 1 base outside the gene matches. TRB rearrangements spanning V, D and J were amplified using mixed TRB-A/B primers. In TCRdb, the multiplex PCR reads were re-called with MiXCR into one record per CDR3 protein. This table has 19,000 or so distinct CDR3 sequences, 37% appearing once. What was sequenced was blood. The gene calls are TRBV5-5 and TRBJ1-4, with 10 bases matching TRBD1. The receptor was isolated from a human donor with a solid tumor. The DNA for the CDR3 is TGTGCCAGCAGCTTGGAGGGACAGGGGAATGAAAAACTGTTTTTT. Amino acid sequence: CASSLEGQGNEKLFF.